This TCR beta chain is drawn from a study of T cell responses to AZD1222 COVID-19 vaccine. Study-level results: The study reported that nearly half of spike-specific TCRs target unmutated variant regions. In all cases, repertoires were sampled only after the peak T cell response. Clonal diversity was possibly underestimated; the donors were predominantly white British and more often female. Spike-specific TCR depth and breadth grew after two AZD1222 doses.

The CDR3 length is 14 residues. From germline, CDR1 is MNHEY and CDR2 SVGAGI. V lost 4 bases, J lost 5 bases, and 5 bases stayed unmatched. Concerning this clone: Its target is not known.

Generated by immunoSEQ multiplex PCR, the TCRdb table keeps only in-frame clones and is missing some. The sample has some 99,000 clones; 87% are singletons. This sequence was found in an adult in good health. The chain links TRBV6-5 to TRBJ1-1; 9 bases fit TRBD1. Sample: peripheral blood, taken on day 0 of AZD1222 vaccination. The CDR3 DNA sequence: TGTGCCAGCAGTTTCGATGACAGGGGGACTGAAGCTTTCTTT. Protein: CASSFDDRGTEAFF.